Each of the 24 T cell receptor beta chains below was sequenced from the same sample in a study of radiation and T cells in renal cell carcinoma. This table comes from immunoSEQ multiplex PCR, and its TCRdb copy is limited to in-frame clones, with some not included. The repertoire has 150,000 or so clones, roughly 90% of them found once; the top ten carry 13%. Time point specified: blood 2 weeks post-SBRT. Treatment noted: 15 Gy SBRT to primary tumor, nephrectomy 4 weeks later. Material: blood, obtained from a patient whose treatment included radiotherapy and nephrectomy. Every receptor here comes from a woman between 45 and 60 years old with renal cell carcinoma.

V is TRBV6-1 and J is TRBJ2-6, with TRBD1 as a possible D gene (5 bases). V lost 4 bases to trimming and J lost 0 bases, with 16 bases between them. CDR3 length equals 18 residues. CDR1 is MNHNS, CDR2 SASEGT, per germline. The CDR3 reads CASSVQGRFFSGANVLTF. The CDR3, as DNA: TGTGCCAGCAGTGTTCAGGGTAGATTCTTCTCTGGGGCCAACGTCCTGACTTTC.

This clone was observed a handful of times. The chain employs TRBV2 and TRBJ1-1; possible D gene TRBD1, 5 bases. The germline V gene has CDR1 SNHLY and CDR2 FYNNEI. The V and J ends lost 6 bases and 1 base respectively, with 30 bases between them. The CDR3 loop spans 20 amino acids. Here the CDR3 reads CASRAWLLSGVGVRNTEAFF. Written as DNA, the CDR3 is TGTGCCAGCAGAGCCTGGTTACTCTCGGGGGTAGGGGTTAGGAACACTGAAGCTTTCTTT.

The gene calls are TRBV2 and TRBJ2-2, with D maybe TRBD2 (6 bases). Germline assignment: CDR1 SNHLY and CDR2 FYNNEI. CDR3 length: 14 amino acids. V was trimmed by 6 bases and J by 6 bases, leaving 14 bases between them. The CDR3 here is CASSWDSEAGELFF. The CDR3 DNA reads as TGTGCCAGCAGCTGGGACTCAGAAGCCGGGGAGCTGTTTTTT.

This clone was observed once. The CDR3 here is CASSPRGTQNTEAFF. The DNA for the CDR3 is TGTGCCAGCAGCCCCAGGGGGACTCAGAACACTGAAGCTTTCTTT. The chain combines TRBV7-8 with TRBJ1-1, with 7 nucleotides matching TRBD1. Trimming took 5 bases from V and 1 from J; bases not matched to a gene: 7. The CDR3 loop spans 15 amino acids. The germline CDR1 and CDR2 sequences are SGHVS and FQNEAQ.

CDR3 nucleotides: TGTGCCAGCAGCTTAGGCTCTCCGCGTGGCTACACCTTC. Its protein product is CASSLGSPRGYTF. The chain employs TRBV5-8 and TRBJ1-2; D is unresolved. Germline V gives CDR1 SGHTS, CDR2 YDEGEE. Trimming pared 2 bases from V and 7 bases from J, leaving 12 bases between. There are 13 residues in the CDR3.

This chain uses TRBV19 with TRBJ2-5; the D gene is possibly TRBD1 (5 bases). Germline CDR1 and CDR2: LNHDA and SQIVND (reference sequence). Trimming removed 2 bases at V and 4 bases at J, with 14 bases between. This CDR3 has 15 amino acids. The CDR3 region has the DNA TGTGCCAGTAGTATACGAAGACAGATTGGAGAGACCCAGTACTTC. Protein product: CASSIRRQIGETQYF.

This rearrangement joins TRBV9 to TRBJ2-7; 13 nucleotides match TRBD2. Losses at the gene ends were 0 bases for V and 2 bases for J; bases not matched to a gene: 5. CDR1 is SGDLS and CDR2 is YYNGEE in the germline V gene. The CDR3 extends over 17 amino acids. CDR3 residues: CASSVAGTSGVAYEQYF. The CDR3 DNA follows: TGTGCCAGCAGCGTAGCCGGGACTAGCGGGGTAGCCTACGAGCAGTACTTC.

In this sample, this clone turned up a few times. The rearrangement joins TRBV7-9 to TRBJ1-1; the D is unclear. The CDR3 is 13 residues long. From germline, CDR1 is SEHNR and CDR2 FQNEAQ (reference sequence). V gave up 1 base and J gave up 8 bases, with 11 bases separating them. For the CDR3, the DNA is TGTGCCAGCAGCTTAGAAGATACAGCCGAAGCTTTCTTT. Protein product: CASSLEDTAEAFF.

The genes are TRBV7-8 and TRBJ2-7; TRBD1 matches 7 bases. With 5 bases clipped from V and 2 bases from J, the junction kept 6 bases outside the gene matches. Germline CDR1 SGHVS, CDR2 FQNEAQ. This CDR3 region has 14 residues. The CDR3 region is CASSPTGQTYEQYF. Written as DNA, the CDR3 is TGTGCCAGCAGCCCCACGGGACAGACCTACGAGCAGTACTTC.

For the CDR3, the DNA is TGCAGCGTCCCGGGGCGGGGAGCTAATTCACCCCTCCACTTT. It codes for CSVPGRGANSPLHF. The rearrangement uses TRBV29-1 and TRBJ1-6; TRBD1 might be the D (5 bases). V was pared by 6 bases and J by 6 bases, with 15 bases between. The CDR3 consists of 14 residues. Germline values: CDR1 SQVTM, CDR2 ANQGSEA.

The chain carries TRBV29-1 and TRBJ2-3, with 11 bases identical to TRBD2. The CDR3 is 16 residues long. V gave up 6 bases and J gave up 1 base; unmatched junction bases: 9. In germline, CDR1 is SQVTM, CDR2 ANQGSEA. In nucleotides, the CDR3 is TGCAGCGTCTTAAAGCTAGCGGGGGGCGGCACAGATACGCAGTATTTT. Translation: CSVLKLAGGGTDTQYF.

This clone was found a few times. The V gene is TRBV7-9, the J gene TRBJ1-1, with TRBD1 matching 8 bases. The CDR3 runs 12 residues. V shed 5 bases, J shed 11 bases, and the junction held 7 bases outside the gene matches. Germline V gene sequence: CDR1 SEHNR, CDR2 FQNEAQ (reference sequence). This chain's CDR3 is CASSMGTGEAFF. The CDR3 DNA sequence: TGTGCCAGCAGCATGGGGACAGGAGAGGCTTTCTTT.

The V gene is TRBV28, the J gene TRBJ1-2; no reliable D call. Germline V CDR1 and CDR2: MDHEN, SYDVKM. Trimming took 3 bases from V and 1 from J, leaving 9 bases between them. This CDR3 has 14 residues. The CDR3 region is CASSFGRINYGYTF. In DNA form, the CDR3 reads TGTGCCAGCAGTTTTGGACGGATTAACTATGGCTACACCTTC.

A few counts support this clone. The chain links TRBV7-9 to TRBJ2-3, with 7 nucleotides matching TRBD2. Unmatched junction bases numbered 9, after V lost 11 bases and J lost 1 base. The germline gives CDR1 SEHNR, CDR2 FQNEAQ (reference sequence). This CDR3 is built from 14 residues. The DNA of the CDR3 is TGTGCCGGACAACTTGGGGGGGGCACAGATACGCAGTATTTT. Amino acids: CAGQLGGGTDTQYF. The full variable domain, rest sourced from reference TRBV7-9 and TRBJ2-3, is DTGVSQNPRHKITKRGQNVTFRCDPISEHNRLYWYRQTLGQGPEFLTYFQNEAQLEKSRLLSDRFSAERPKGSFSTLEIQRTEQGDSAMYLCAGQLGGGTDTQYFGPGTRLTVL.

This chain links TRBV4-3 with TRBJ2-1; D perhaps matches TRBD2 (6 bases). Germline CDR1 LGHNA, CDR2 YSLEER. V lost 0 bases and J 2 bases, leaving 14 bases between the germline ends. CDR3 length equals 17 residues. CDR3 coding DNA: TGCGCCAGCAGCCAAGATCCCCTACCGGGGGCCTACAATGAGCAGTTCTTC. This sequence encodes CASSQDPLPGAYNEQFF.

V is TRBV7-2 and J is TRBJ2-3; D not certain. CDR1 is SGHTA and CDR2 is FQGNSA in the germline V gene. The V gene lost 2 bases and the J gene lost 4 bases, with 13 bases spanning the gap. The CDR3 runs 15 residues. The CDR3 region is CASSLSRFGADTQYF. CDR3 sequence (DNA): TGTGCCAGCAGCTTAAGCAGGTTTGGGGCAGATACGCAGTATTTT.

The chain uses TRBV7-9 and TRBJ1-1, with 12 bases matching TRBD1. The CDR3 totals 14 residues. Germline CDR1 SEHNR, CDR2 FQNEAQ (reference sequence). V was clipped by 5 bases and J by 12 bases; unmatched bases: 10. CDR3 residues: CASSPGTGGQLPFF. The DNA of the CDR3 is TGTGCCAGCAGCCCGGGGACAGGGGGCCAGCTTCCTTTCTTT.

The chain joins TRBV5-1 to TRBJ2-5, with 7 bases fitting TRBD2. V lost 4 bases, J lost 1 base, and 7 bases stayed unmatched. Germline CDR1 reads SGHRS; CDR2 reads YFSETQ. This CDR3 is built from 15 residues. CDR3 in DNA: TGCGCCAGCAGCCCCATTAGCGGGCCCCAAGAGACCCAGTACTTC. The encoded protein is CASSPISGPQETQYF.

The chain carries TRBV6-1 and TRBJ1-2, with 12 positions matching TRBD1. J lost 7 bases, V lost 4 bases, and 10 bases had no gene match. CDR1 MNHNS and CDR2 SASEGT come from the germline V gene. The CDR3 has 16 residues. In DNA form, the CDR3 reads TGTGCCAGCAGTGGGGGACAGGGGGCTCGGTTTAGTGGCTACACCTTC. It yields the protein CASSGGQGARFSGYTF.

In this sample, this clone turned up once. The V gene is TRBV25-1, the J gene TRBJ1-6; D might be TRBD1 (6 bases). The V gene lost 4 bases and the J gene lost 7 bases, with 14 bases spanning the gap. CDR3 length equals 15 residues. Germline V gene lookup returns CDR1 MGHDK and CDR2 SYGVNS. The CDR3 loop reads CASSGYRVGNSPLHF. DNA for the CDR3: TGTGCCAGCAGTGGCTACAGGGTAGGGAATTCACCCCTCCACTTT. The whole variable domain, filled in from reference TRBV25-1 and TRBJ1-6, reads EADIYQTPRYLVIGTGKKITLECSQTMGHDKMYWYQQDPGMELHLIHYSYGVNSTEKGDLSSESTVSRIRTEHFPLTLESARPSHTSQYLCASSGYRVGNSPLHFGNGTRLTVT.

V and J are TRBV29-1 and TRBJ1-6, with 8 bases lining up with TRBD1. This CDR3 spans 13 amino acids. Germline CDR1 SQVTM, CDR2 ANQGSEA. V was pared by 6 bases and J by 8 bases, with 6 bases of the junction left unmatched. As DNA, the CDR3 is TGCAGCGTAAGACAGGGGAATGATTCACCCCTCCACTTT. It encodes CSVRQGNDSPLHF. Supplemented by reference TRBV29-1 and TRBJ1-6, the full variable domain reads SAVISQKPSRDICQRGTSLTIQCQVDSQVTMMFWYRQQPGQSLTLIATANQGSEATYESGFVIDKFPISRPNLTFSTLTVSNMSPEDSSIYLCSVRQGNDSPLHFGNGTRLTVT.

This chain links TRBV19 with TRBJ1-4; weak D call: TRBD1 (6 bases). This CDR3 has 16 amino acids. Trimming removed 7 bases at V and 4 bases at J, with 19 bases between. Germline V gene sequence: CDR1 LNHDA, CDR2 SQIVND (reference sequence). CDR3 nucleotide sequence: TGTGCCAGTACCAACGGTCGAAGGGGGGATAATGAAAAACTGTTTTTT. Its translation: CASTNGRRGDNEKLFF.

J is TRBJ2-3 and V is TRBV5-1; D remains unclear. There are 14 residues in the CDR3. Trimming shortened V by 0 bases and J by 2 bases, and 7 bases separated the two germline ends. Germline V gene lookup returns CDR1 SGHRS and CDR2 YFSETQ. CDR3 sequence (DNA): TGCGCCAGCAGCTTGGGGAGCGACACAGATACGCAGTATTTT. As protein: CASSLGSDTDTQYF.

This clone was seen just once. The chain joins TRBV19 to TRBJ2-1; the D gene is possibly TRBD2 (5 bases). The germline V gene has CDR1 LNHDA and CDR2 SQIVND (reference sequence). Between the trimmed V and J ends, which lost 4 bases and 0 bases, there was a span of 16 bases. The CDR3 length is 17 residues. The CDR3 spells CASSTHTRPSSYNEQFF. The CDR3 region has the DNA TGTGCCAGTAGTACCCACACTAGGCCCAGCTCCTACAATGAGCAGTTCTTC.